The sequence of this T cell receptor (beta chain) was determined in a study of OX40 agonist ivuxolimab in advanced cancers. Across the whole study: Hepatocellular carcinoma, melanoma, renal cell or head and neck cancer occurred in dose-escalation patients. The study's findings and limits: In the 0.1 to 3.0 mg/kg range, CD4+ and CD8+ blood T cells had expanded clonally by week 6. Some nonresponders also had low normalized T-cell clonal expansion.

Researchers took blood at baseline, on cycle 4 day 1, and on cycle 7 day 1. This CDR3 has 14 amino acids. Germline assignment: CDR1 LNHDA and CDR2 SQIVND (reference sequence). Trimming cost V 7 bases and J 2 bases; bases outside gene matches: 6. Some clones are missing from TCRdb's copy, which holds only in-frame ones; the method was immunoSEQ multiplex PCR. The sample includes around 110,000 clones, around 93% seen only once; the top ten take around 0.15%. On this clone: Its specificity is not known.

Material: CD4+ or CD8+ T cells sorted from blood, obtained in a trial of the OX40 agonist ivuxolimab. The receptor was derived from an adult with an advanced solid tumor such as melanoma, head and neck, liver or kidney cancer. The chain links TRBV19 to TRBJ1-1, with 8 bases identical to TRBD1. CDR3 sequence reads: CASMRDRINTEAFF. CDR3 DNA sequence: TGTGCCAGTATGCGGGACAGGATCAACACTGAAGCTTTCTTT. The variable domain in full, completed from reference TRBV19 and TRBJ1-1, reads DGGITQSPKYLFRKEGQNVTLSCEQNLNHDAMYWYRQDPGQGLRLIYYSQIVNDFQKGDIAEGYSVSREKKESFPLTVTSAQKNPTAFYLCASMRDRINTEAFFGQGTRLTVV.